A selection of T cell receptor beta chains follows, all from one sample in a study of PD-1 blockade in mismatch repair-deficient tumors. TCRdb's copy holds only in-frame clones and misses some; the assay was immunoSEQ multiplex PCR. The table has around 49,000 clones, roughly 82% seen once. Source: PBMCs, taken before pembrolizumab treatment. All receptors derive from an adult with mismatch repair-deficient cancer. Each CDR3 is given with its conserved first and last residue. A D gene is named only where the DNA matches it firmly. A row's size may be missing; if present it is once, few, many or a size class.

j_call: TRBJ1-1
d_call: NA
v_call: TRBV18
clone_size: NA
cdr3_nt: TGTGCCAGCTCACCGAACAAGAACACTGAAGCTTTCTTT
cdr3_aa: CASSPNKNTEAFF

j_call: TRBJ2-1
d_call: NA
v_call: TRBV7-2
clone_size: NA
cdr3_nt: TGTGCCAGCAGCTTAGGAGGTAGGCCCGAGCAGTTCTTC
cdr3_aa: CASSLGGRPEQFF

j_call: TRBJ1-2
d_call: NA
v_call: TRBV29-1
clone_size: NA
cdr3_nt: TGCAGCGTTGAGGGCCGATCTCTTAACTATGGCTACACCTTC
cdr3_aa: CSVEGRSLNYGYTF

j_call: TRBJ2-3
d_call: TRBD1
v_call: TRBV7-9
clone_size: few
cdr3_nt: TGTGCCAGCAGCTTAAAGGGACAGGGTCGGGGTGATACGCAGTATTTT
cdr3_aa: CASSLKGQGRGDTQYF

j_call: TRBJ1-2
d_call: NA
v_call: TRBV29-1
clone_size: NA
cdr3_nt: TGCAGCGTAGAGGAAAGTAGGGCTGGCTATGGCTACACCTTC
cdr3_aa: CSVEESRAGYGYTF

j_call: TRBJ1-1
d_call: TRBD1
v_call: TRBV5-6
clone_size: NA
cdr3_nt: TGTGCCAGCAGCCAGACAGGGGCAGAGAGGGCTTTCTTT
cdr3_aa: CASSQTGAERAFF

j_call: TRBJ1-1
d_call: TRBD1
v_call: TRBV29-1
clone_size: NA
cdr3_nt: TGCAGCGTCGTACCGGGACAGGGCTCTGAAGCTTTCTTT
cdr3_aa: CSVVPGQGSEAFF

j_call: TRBJ1-1
d_call: TRBD1
v_call: TRBV5-1
clone_size: NA
cdr3_nt: TGCGCCAGCAGTTTTACAGGGGGCACTGAAGCTTTCTTT
cdr3_aa: CASSFTGGTEAFF

j_call: TRBJ2-5
d_call: TRBD2
v_call: TRBV9
clone_size: NA
cdr3_nt: TGTGCCAGCAGCGATGATCGACTAGCGGGAGAAGAGACCCAGTACTTC
cdr3_aa: CASSDDRLAGEETQYF

j_call: TRBJ2-7
d_call: TRBD2
v_call: TRBV6-5
clone_size: few
cdr3_nt: TGTGCCAGCAGGCCCTTAGCGGGAGGTTCCTACGAGCAGTACTTC
cdr3_aa: CASRPLAGGSYEQYF

j_call: TRBJ2-7
d_call: NA
v_call: TRBV11-1
clone_size: NA
cdr3_nt: TGTGCCAGCAGCCAGGTGGGAGCCTACGAGCAGTACTTC
cdr3_aa: CASSQVGAYEQYF

j_call: TRBJ1-1
d_call: NA
v_call: TRBV2
clone_size: NA
cdr3_nt: TGTGCCAGCAGTGACGGTAATGGGAACACTGAAGCTTTCTTT
cdr3_aa: CASSDGNGNTEAFF

j_call: TRBJ1-5
d_call: NA
v_call: TRBV6-1
clone_size: NA
cdr3_nt: TGTGCCAGCAGACCAGAGGGTGGGTGGCAGCCCCAGCATTTT
cdr3_aa: CASRPEGGWQPQHF

j_call: TRBJ1-3
d_call: NA
v_call: TRBV27
clone_size: NA
cdr3_nt: TGTGCCAGCAGTCGCCAGGGGAAGGGGAACACCATATATTTT
cdr3_aa: CASSRQGKGNTIYF

j_call: TRBJ2-1
d_call: NA
v_call: TRBV30
clone_size: NA
cdr3_nt: TGTGCCTGGAGTGTAGGGGGGAGTCCCTACAATGAGCAGTTCTTC
cdr3_aa: CAWSVGGSPYNEQFF

j_call: TRBJ2-7
d_call: TRBD1
v_call: TRBV9
clone_size: NA
cdr3_nt: TGTGCCAGCAGCGGAAACAGGGGGACCAACGAGCAGTACTTC
cdr3_aa: CASSGNRGTNEQYF

j_call: TRBJ2-1
d_call: NA
v_call: TRBV4-1
clone_size: NA
cdr3_nt: TGCGCCAGCAGCCAAGCCGGCCGGACTGCCTACAATGAGCAGTTCTTC
cdr3_aa: CASSQAGRTAYNEQFF

j_call: TRBJ2-2
d_call: TRBD1
v_call: TRBV19
clone_size: NA
cdr3_nt: TGTGCCAGTAGTATATCCCTCCCAGGGGGCTCGAACACCGGGGAGCTGTTTTTT
cdr3_aa: CASSISLPGGSNTGELFF

j_call: TRBJ2-7
d_call: TRBD2
v_call: TRBV19
clone_size: NA
cdr3_nt: TGTGCCAGTAGTATTGTCACTAGCGGGAGGGCCTCCTACGAGCAGTACTTC
cdr3_aa: CASSIVTSGRASYEQYF

j_call: TRBJ2-1
d_call: NA
v_call: TRBV7-2
clone_size: NA
cdr3_nt: TGTGCCAGCAGCTTAGCTTTGAAGAATGAGCAGTTCTTC
cdr3_aa: CASSLALKNEQFF

j_call: TRBJ1-2
d_call: NA
v_call: TRBV28
clone_size: NA
cdr3_nt: TGTGCCAGCTTCACGGACGGGCTGGGTGGCTACACCTTC
cdr3_aa: CASFTDGLGGYTF

j_call: TRBJ2-3
d_call: NA
v_call: TRBV5-4
clone_size: NA
cdr3_nt: TGTGCCAGCAGCTTGTACAGCACAGATACGCAGTATTTT
cdr3_aa: CASSLYSTDTQYF

j_call: TRBJ2-7
d_call: TRBD2
v_call: TRBV5-6
clone_size: NA
cdr3_nt: TGTGCCAGCAGCTTAGGGACTAGCGGGTATTACGAGCAGTACTTC
cdr3_aa: CASSLGTSGYYEQYF

j_call: TRBJ1-1
d_call: NA
v_call: TRBV4-3
clone_size: NA
cdr3_nt: TGCGCCAGCAGCCAAGTCGCAGGGCTGAACACTGAAGCTTTCTTT
cdr3_aa: CASSQVAGLNTEAFF

j_call: TRBJ2-1
d_call: TRBD2
v_call: TRBV2
clone_size: NA
cdr3_nt: TGTGCCAGCTCGACGGGACTAGGCAATGAGCAGTTCTTC
cdr3_aa: CASSTGLGNEQFF

j_call: TRBJ1-3
d_call: NA
v_call: TRBV18
clone_size: NA
cdr3_nt: TGTGCCAGCTCACCAGGTGGAAACTCTGGAAACACCATATATTTT
cdr3_aa: CASSPGGNSGNTIYF

j_call: TRBJ2-7
d_call: TRBD1
v_call: TRBV11-2
clone_size: NA
cdr3_nt: TGTGCCAGCAGCACCACAGGGGGCGAATACGAGCAGTACTTC
cdr3_aa: CASSTTGGEYEQYF

j_call: TRBJ1-2
d_call: TRBD1
v_call: TRBV7-6
clone_size: NA
cdr3_nt: TGTGCCAGCAGCAGTATATCAGGGACAGAGGCCGGCTACACCTTC
cdr3_aa: CASSSISGTEAGYTF